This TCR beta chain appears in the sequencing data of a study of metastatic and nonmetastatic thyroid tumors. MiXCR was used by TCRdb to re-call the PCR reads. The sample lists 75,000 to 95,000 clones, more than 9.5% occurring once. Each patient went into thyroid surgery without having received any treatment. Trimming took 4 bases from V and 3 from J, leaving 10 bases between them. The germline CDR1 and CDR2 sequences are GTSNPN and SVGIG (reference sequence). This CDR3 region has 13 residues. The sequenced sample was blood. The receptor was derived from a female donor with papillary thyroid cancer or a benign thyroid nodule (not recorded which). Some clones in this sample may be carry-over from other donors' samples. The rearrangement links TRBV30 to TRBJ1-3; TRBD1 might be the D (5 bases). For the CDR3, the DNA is TGTGCCTGGAATGGGGGGGGTGGAAACACCATATATTTT. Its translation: CAWNGGGGNTIYF. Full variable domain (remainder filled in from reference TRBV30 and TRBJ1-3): SQTIHQWPATLVQPVGSPLSLECTVEGTSNPNLYWYRQAAGRGLQLLFYSVGIGQISSEVPQNLSASRPQDRQFILSSKKLLLSDSGFYLCAWNGGGGNTIYFGEGSWLTVV.